The rows below give T cell receptor beta chains drawn from one sample of a study of blood T cell repertoires in COVID-19. The method was immunoSEQ multiplex PCR; TCRdb's version includes in-frame clones alone and lacks a portion of them. The table records about 80,000 clones, approximately 82% of them present only once. Sequenced: peripheral blood. These receptors were taken from an elderly man with active or convalescent COVID-19. The CDR3 runs from the conserved cysteine through the conserved F or W.

TRBJ2-5	TRBV15	CATSRAWPSQETQYF
TRBJ2-7	TRBV15	CATSRGQGDYEQYF
TRBJ2-2	TRBV7-2	CASAPRLAGGLNTGELFF
TRBJ2-3	TRBV27	CAPPAAYTMGLAGGSTDTQYF
TRBJ1-1	TRBV9	CASSTRDTPGFEAFF
TRBJ2-5	TRBV7-8	CASSLGSTSGRGETQYF
TRBJ1-4	TRBV7-3	CASSGGQPNEKLFF
TRBJ1-5	TRBV24-1	CATSGGTGVSQPQHF
TRBJ1-3	TRBV6-5	CASGSYSGNTIYF
TRBJ1-6	TRBV6-1	CASSARSGTGVSPLHF
TRBJ2-3	TRBV6-5	CAARQTDTQYF
TRBJ2-7	TRBV19	CASSTTSGISYEQYF
TRBJ2-1	TRBV7-2	CASGRTSGNPGNEQFF
TRBJ2-1	TRBV7-3	CASSLGQNNEQFF
TRBJ1-5	TRBV12-3/TRBV12-4	CASSFSGPQHF